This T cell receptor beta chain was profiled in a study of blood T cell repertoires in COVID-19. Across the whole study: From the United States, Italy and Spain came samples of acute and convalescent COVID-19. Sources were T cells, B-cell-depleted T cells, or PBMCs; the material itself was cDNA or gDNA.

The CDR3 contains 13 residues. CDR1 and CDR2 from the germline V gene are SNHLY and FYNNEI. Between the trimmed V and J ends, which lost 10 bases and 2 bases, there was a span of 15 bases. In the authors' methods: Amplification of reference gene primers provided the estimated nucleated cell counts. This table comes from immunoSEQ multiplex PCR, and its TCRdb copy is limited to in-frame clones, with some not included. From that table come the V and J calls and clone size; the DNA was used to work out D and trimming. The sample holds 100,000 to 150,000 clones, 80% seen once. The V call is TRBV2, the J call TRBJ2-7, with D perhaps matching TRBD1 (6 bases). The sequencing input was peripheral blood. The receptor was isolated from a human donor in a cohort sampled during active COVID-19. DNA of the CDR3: TGTGCCACCGCTCCAGGGGATACCTACGAGCAGTACTTC. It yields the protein CATAPGDTYEQYF.